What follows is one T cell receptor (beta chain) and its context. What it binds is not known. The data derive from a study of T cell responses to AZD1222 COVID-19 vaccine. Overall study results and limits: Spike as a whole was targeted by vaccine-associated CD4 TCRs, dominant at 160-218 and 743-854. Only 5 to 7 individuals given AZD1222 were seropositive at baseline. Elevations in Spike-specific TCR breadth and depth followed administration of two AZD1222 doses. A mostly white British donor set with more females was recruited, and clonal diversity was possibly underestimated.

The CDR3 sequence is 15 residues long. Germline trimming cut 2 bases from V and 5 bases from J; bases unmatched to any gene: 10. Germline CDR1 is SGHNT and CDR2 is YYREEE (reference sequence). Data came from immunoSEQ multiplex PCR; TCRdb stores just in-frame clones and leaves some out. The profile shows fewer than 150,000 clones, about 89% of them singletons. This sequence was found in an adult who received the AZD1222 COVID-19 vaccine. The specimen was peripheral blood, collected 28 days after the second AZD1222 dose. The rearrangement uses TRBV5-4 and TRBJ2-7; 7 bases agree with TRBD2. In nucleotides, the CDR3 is TGTGCCAGCAGCTTTGATGGGGGGGGGACCAACGAGCAGTACTTC. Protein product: CASSFDGGGTNEQYF.